One and the same sample provided the 7 T cell receptor beta chains below, sequenced in a study of identical twins. TCRdb processed the 5' RACE reads anew with MiXCR; each CDR3 protein has one entry. The sample holds around 340,000 distinct CDR3 sequences, about 12% seen once. These records were also assigned to another study, of yellow fever vaccine responses in identical twins.

The sample taken for sequencing was CD8+ T cells sorted from blood. The receptors come from a woman aged 18-29 years in good health.

Only a few counts were recorded for this clonotype. The chain recombines TRBV4-1 with TRBJ2-2, with TRBD2 identical over 7 bases. There are 17 residues in the CDR3. CDR1 and CDR2 (germline): MGHRA, YSYEKL. With 1 base clipped from V and 2 bases from J, the junction kept 7 bases outside the gene matches. Here the CDR3 DNA reads TGCGCCAGCAGCCAAGCGTCCAGCGGGAAAAACACCGGGGAGCTGTTTTTT. It yields the protein CASSQASSGKNTGELFF.

This clonotype showed up just a few times. The chain joins TRBV25-1 to TRBJ2-7; tentatively, D is TRBD2 (5 bases). Between the trimmed V and J ends, which lost 2 bases and 2 bases, there was a span of 7 bases. Germline V gives CDR1 MGHDK, CDR2 SYGVNS. This CDR3 comprises 13 residues. The CDR3 sequence: CASSEPGTYEQYF. CDR3 DNA: TGTGCCAGCAGTGAACCCGGGACCTACGAGCAGTACTTC.

The V and J genes are TRBV2 and TRBJ2-1; 7 bases align to TRBD1. This CDR3 is 12 amino acids long. Germline lookup yields CDR1 SNHLY and CDR2 FYNNEI. The CDR3 DNA follows: TGTGCGGACCGGGACAGCTACAATGAGCAGTTCTTC. Translated, it gives CADRDSYNEQFF.

The V gene is TRBV11-3, the J gene TRBJ2-1; 7 bases line up with TRBD2. This CDR3 has 15 amino acids. The germline CDR1 and CDR2 sequences are SGHNT and YENEEA. The junction had 4 bases not matched to a gene; V was cut back by 1 base and J by 4 bases. CDR3 loop: CASSLAGLPYNEQFF. CDR3 bases: TGTGCCAGCAGCTTAGCGGGACTACCTTACAATGAGCAGTTCTTC.

The rearrangement joins TRBV5-6 to TRBJ1-5; 9 bases are a match to TRBD1. Germline V gene data show CDR1 as SGHDT and CDR2 as YYEEEE. V shed 4 bases, J shed 7 bases, and the junction held 9 bases outside the gene matches. CDR3 length: 15 residues. DNA for the CDR3: TGTGCCAGCAGCAAGCTTGGACAGGGGAGACAGCCCCAGCATTTT. Amino acid sequence: CASSKLGQGRQPQHF.

The chain carries TRBV20-1 and TRBJ2-7; TRBD2 matches at 7 bases. Looked up from germline, CDR1 is DFQATT and CDR2 is SNEGSKA (reference sequence). With V trimmed by 0 bases and J by 2 bases, 7 bases remained unmatched. The CDR3 is 15 amino acids. The CDR3, as DNA: TGCAGTGCTAGAGATGGGGCTAGCGGTACCTACGAGCAGTACTTC. Translating it yields CSARDGASGTYEQYF.

This sequence joins TRBV7-9 and TRBJ2-7; TRBD2 agrees at 10 bases. V lost 1 base to trimming and J lost 3 bases; unmatched junction nucleotides: 6. The length of the CDR3 is 16 residues. Germline V gene lookup returns CDR1 SEHNR and CDR2 FQNEAQ (reference sequence). The CDR3, as DNA: TGTGCCAGCAGCTTAGACCCGAGCGGGGGGGGCTACGAGCAGTACGTC. Its protein is CASSLDPSGGGYEQYV.